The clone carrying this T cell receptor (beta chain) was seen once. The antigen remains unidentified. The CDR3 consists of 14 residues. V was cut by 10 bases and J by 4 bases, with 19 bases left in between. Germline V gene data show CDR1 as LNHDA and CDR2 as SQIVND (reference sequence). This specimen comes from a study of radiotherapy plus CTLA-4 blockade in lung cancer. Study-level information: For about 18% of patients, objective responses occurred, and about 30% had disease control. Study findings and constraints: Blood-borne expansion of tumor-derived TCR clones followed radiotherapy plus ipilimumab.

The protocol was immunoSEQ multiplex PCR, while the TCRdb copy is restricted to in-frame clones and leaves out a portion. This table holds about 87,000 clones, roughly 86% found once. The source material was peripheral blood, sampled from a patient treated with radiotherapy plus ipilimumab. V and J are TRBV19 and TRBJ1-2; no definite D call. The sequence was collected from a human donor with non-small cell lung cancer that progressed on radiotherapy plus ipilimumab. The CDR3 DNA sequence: TGTGCCACCTCCGCTTCGGCAGGCCGCTATGGCTACACCTTC. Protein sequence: CATSASAGRYGYTF. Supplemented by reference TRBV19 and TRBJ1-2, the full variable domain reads DGGITQSPKYLFRKEGQNVTLSCEQNLNHDAMYWYRQDPGQGLRLIYYSQIVNDFQKGDIAEGYSVSREKKESFPLTVTSAQKNPTAFYLCATSASAGRYGYTFGSGTRLTVV.